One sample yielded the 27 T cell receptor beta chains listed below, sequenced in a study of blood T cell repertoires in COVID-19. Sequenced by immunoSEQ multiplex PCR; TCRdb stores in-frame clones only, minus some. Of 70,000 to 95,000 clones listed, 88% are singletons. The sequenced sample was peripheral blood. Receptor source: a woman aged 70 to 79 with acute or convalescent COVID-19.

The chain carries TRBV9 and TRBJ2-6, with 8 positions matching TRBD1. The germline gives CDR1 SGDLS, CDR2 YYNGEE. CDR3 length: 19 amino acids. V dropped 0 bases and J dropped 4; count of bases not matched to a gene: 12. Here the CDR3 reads CASSVELGQGAGGANVLTF. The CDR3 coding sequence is TGTGCCAGCAGCGTAGAGTTAGGGCAGGGGGCTGGCGGGGCCAACGTCCTGACTTTC.

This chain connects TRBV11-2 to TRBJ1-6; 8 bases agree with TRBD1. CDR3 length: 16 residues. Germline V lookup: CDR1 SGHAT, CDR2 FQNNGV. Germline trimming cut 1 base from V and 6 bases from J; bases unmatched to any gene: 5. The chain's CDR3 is CASSLVARGLNSPLHF. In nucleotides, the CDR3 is TGTGCCAGCAGCTTAGTAGCCAGGGGGCTTAATTCACCCCTCCACTTT.

The CDR3 is CASSRDSYNEQFF. DNA of the CDR3: TGTGCCAGCAGCCGGGACTCCTACAATGAGCAGTTCTTC. The chain employs TRBV2 and TRBJ2-1; TRBD2 is a possible D gene (5 bases). There are 13 residues in the CDR3. Germline V gene data show CDR1 as SNHLY and CDR2 as FYNNEI. Deletions cut 6 bases from V and 0 bases from J, with 6 bases between.

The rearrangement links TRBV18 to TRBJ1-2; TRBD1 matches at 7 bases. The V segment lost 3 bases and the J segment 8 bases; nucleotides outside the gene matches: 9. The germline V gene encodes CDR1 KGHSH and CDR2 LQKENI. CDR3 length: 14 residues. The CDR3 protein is CASSPFDREYGYTF. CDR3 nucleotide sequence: TGTGCCAGCTCACCGTTTGACAGGGAGTACGGCTACACCTTC.

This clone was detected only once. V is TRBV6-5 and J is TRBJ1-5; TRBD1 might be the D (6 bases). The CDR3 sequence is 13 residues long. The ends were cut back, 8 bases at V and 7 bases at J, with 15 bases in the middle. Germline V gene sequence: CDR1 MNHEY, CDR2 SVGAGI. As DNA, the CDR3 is TGTGCCAGCGCCACAGGGCTGGGCCAGCCCCAGCATTTT. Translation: CASATGLGQPQHF.

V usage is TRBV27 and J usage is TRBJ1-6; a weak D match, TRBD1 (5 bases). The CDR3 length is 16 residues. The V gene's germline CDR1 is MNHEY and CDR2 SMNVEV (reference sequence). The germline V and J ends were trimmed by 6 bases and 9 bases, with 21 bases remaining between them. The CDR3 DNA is TGTGCCAGCAGGAAACGACAGAATCCGGGGGGTTCACCCCTCCACTTT. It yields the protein CASRKRQNPGGSPLHF.

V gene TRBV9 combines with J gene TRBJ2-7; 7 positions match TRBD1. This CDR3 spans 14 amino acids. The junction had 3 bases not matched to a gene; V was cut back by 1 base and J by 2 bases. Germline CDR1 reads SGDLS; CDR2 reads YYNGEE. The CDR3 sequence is CASSVQGDPYEQYF. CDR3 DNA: TGTGCCAGCAGCGTACAGGGGGACCCCTACGAGCAGTACTTC.

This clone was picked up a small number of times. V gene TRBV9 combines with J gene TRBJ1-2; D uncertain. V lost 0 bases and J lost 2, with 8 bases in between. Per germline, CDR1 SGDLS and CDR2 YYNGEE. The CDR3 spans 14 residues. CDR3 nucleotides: TGTGCCAGCAGCGTAGACTGGAGGAACTATGGCTACACCTTC. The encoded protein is CASSVDWRNYGYTF.

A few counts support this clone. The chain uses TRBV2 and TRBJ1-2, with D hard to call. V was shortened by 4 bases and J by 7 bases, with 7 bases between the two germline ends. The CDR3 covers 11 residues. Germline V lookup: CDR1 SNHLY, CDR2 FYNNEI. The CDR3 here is CASSGRGGYTF. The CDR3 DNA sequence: TGTGCCAGCAGTGGTCGGGGTGGCTACACCTTC.

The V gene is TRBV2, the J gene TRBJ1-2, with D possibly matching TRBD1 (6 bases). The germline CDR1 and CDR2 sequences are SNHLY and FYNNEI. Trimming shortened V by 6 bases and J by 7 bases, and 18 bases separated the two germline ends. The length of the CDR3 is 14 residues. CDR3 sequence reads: CASRAGFPGAGYTF. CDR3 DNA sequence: TGTGCCAGCAGGGCAGGGTTTCCAGGGGCTGGCTACACCTTC.

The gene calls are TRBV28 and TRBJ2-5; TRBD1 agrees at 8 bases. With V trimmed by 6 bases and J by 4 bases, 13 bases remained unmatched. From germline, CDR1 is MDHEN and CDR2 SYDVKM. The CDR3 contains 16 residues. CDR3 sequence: CASSYGVTGARETQYF. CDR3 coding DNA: TGTGCCAGCAGCTATGGGGTGACAGGGGCGAGAGAGACCCAGTACTTC.

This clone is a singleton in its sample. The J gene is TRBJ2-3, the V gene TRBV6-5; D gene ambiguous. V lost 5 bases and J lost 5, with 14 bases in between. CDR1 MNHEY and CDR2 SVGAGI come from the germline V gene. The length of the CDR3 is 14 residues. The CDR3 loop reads CASSNLELGDTQYF. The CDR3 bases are TGTGCCAGCAGTAACCTAGAGTTAGGAGATACGCAGTATTTT.

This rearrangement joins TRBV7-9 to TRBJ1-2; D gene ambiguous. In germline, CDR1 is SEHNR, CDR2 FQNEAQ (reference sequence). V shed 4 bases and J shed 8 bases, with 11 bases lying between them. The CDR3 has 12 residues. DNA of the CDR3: TGTGCCAGCAGCTCCCTGGGAGGCGGCTACACCTTC. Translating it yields CASSSLGGGYTF.

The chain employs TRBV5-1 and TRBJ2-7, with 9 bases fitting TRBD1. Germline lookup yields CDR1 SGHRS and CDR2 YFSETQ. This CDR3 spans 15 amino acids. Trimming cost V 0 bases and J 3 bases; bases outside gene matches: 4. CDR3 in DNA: TGCGCCAGCAGCTTGGCACCGGGACAGGGCTACGAGCAGTACTTC. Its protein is CASSLAPGQGYEQYF.

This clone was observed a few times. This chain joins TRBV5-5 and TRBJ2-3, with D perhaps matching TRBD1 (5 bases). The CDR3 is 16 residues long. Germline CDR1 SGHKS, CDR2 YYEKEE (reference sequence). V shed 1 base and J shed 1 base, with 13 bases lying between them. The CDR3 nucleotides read TGTGCCAGCAGCTTGAAGTGGGGCGGCGGCACAGATACGCAGTATTTT. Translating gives CASSLKWGGGTDTQYF.

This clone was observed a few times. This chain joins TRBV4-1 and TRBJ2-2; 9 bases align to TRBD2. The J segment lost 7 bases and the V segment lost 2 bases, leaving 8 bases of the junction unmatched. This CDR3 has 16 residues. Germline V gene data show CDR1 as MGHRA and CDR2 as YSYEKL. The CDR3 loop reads CASSQLRGGINGELFF. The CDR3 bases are TGCGCCAGCAGCCAACTGCGGGGGGGCATTAACGGGGAGCTGTTTTTT.

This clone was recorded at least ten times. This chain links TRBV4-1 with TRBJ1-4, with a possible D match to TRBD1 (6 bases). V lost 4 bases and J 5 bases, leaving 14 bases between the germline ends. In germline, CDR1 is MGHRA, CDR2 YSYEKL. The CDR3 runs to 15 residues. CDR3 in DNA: TGCGCCAGCAGCCGAGTGACAGGACCGAATGAAAAACTGTTTTTT. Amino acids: CASSRVTGPNEKLFF.

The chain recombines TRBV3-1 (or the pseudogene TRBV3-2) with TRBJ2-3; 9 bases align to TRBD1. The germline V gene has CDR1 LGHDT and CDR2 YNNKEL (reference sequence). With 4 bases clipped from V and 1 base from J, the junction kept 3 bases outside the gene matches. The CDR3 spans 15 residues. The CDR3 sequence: CASSLTGGGTDTQYF. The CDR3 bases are TGTGCCAGCAGCCTTACAGGGGGCGGCACAGATACGCAGTATTTT.

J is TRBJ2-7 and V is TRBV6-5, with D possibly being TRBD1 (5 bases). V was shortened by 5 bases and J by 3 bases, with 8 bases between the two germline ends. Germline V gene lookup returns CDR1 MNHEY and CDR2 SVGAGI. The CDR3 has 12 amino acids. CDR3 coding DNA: TGTGCCAGCAGTAGGGGATTCTACGAGCAGTACTTC. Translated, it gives CASSRGFYEQYF.

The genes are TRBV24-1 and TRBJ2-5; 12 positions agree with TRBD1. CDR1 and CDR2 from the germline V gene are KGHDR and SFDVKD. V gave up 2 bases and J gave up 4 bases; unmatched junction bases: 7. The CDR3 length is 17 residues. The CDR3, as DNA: TGTGCCACCAGTGATTCCGGGACAGGGGGCGCGGCAGAGACCCAGTACTTC. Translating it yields CATSDSGTGGAAETQYF.

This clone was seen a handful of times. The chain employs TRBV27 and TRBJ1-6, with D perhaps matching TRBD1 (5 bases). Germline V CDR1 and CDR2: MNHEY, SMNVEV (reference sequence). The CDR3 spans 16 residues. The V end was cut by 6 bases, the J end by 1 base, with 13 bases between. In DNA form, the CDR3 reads TGTGCCAGCAGATCCGGGGGGGGTTCCTATAATTCACCCCTCCACTTT. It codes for CASRSGGGSYNSPLHF.

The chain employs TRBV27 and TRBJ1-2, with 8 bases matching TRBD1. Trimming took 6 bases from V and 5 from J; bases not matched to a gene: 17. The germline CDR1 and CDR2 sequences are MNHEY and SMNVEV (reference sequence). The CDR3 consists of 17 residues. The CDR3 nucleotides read TGTGCCAGCAGCACCTATGTAGGACAGGGAGCTTTTTATGGCTACACCTTC. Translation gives CASSTYVGQGAFYGYTF.

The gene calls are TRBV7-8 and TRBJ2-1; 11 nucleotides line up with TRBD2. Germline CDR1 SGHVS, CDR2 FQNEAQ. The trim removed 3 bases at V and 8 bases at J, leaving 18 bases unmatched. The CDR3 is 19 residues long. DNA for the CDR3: TGTGCCAGCAGCTTCCTAACCCCCCTAGCGGGGGGCATTAGGGATGAGCAGTTCTTC. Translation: CASSFLTPLAGGIRDEQFF.

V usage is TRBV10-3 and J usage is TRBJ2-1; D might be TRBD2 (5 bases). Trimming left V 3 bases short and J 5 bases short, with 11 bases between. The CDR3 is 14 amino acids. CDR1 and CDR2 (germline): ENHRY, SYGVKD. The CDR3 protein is CAISEGLANNEQFF. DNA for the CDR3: TGTGCCATCAGTGAAGGCCTAGCCAACAATGAGCAGTTCTTC.

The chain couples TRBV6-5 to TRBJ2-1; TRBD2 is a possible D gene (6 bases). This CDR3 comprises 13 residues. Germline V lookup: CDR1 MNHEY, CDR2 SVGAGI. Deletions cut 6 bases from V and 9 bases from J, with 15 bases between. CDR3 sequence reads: CASRRPEGFEQFF. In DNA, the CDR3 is TGTGCCAGCAGGCGACCGGAGGGTTTTGAGCAGTTCTTC.

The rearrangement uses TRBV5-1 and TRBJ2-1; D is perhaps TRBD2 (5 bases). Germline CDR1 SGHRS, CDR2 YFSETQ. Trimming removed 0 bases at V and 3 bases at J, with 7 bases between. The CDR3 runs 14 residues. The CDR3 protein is CASSLEGSYNEQFF. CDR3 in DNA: TGCGCCAGCAGCTTGGAAGGGAGCTACAATGAGCAGTTCTTC.

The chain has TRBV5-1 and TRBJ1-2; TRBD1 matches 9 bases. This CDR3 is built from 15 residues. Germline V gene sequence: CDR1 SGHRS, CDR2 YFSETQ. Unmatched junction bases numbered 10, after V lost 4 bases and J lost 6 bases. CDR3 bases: TGCGCCAGCAGCAGAACCGGGACAGGGTATAATGGCTACACCTTC. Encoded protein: CASSRTGTGYNGYTF.